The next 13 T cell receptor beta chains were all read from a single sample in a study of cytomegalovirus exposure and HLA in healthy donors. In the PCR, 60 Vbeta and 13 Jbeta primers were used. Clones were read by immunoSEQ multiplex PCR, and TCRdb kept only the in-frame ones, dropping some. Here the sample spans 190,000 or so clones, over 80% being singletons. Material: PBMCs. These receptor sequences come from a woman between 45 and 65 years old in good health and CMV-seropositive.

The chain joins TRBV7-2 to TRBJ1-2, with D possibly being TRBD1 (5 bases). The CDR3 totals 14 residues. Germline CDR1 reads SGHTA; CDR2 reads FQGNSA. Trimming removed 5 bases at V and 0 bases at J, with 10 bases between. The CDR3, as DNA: TGTGCCAGCAGCAATGCGGGGGCTAACTATGGCTACACCTTC. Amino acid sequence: CASSNAGANYGYTF.

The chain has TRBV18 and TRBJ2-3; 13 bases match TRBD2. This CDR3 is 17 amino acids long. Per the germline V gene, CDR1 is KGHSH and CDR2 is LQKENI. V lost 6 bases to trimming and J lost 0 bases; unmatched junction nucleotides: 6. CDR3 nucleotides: TGTGCCAGCTCGCCCACTAGCGGGGGGGTGAGCACAGATACGCAGTATTTT. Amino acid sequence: CASSPTSGGVSTDTQYF.

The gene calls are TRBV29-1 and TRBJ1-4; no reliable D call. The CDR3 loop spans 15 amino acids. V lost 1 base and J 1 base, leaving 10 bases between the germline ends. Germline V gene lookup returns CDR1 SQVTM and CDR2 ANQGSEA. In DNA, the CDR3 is TGCAGCGTTGAAGTGTTACCGCGAACTAATGAAAAACTGTTTTTT. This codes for CSVEVLPRTNEKLFF.

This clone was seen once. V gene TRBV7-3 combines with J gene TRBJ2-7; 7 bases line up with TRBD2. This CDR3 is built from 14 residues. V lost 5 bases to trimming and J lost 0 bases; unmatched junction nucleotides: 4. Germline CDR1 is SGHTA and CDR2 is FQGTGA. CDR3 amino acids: CASSPGEGSYEQYF. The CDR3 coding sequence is TGTGCCAGCAGCCCGGGGGAGGGCTCCTACGAGCAGTACTTC.

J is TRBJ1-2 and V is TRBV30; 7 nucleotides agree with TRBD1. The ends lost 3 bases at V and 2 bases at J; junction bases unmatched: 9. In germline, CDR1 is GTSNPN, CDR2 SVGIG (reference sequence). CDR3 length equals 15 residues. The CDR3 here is CAWRKPGQANYGYTF. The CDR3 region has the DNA TGTGCCTGGAGGAAACCCGGACAGGCGAACTATGGCTACACCTTC.

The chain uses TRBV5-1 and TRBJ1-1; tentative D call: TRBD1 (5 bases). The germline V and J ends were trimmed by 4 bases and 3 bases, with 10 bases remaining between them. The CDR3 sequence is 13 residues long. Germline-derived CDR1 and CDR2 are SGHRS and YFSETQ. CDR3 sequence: CASSPGQDTEAFF. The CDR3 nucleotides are TGCGCCAGCAGCCCCGGACAAGACACTGAAGCTTTCTTT.

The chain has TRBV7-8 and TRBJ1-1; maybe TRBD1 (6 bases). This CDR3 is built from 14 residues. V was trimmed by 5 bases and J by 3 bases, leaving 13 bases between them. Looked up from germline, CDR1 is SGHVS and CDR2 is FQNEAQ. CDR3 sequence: CASSPTRGYTEAFF. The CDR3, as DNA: TGTGCCAGCAGCCCCACTAGGGGGTACACTGAAGCTTTCTTT.

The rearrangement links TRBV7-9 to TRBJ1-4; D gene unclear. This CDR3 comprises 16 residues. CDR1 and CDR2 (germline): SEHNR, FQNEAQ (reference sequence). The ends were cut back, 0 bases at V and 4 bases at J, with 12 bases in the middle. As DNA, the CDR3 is TGTGCCAGCAGCTTAGCGCAGGCAGCCTATAATGAAAAACTGTTTTTT. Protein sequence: CASSLAQAAYNEKLFF.

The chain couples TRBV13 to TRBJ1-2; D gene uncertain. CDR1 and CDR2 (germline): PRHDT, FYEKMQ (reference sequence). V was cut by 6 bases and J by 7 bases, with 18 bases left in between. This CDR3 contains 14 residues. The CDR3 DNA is TGTGCCAGCAGGCTTGCGGCCCGCGGCGTTGGCTACACCTTC. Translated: CASRLAARGVGYTF.

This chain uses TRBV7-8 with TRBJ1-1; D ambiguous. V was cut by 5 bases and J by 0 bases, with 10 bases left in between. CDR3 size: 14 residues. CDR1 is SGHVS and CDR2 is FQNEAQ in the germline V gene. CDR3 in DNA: TGTGCCAGCAGCGGAAAACAGATGAACACTGAAGCTTTCTTT. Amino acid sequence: CASSGKQMNTEAFF.

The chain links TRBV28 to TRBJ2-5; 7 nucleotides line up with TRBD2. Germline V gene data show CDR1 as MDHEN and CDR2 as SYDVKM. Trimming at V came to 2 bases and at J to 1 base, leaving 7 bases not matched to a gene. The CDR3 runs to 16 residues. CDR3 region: CASSLVWGGVQETQYF. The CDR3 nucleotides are TGTGCCAGCAGTTTAGTGTGGGGGGGGGTCCAAGAGACCCAGTACTTC.

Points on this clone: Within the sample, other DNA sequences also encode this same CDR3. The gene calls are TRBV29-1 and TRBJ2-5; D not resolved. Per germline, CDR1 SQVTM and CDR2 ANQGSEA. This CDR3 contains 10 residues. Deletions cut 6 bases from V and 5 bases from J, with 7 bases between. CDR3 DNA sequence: TGCAGCGTGCGAGGCGAGACCCAGTACTTC. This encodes CSVRGETQYF.

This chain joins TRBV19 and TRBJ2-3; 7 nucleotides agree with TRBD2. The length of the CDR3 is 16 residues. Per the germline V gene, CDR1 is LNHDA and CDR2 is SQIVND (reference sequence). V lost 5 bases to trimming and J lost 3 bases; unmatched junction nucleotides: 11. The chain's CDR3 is CASSLLAGEGTDTQYF. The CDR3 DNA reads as TGTGCCAGTAGTCTTTTGGCGGGGGAGGGGACAGATACGCAGTATTTT.